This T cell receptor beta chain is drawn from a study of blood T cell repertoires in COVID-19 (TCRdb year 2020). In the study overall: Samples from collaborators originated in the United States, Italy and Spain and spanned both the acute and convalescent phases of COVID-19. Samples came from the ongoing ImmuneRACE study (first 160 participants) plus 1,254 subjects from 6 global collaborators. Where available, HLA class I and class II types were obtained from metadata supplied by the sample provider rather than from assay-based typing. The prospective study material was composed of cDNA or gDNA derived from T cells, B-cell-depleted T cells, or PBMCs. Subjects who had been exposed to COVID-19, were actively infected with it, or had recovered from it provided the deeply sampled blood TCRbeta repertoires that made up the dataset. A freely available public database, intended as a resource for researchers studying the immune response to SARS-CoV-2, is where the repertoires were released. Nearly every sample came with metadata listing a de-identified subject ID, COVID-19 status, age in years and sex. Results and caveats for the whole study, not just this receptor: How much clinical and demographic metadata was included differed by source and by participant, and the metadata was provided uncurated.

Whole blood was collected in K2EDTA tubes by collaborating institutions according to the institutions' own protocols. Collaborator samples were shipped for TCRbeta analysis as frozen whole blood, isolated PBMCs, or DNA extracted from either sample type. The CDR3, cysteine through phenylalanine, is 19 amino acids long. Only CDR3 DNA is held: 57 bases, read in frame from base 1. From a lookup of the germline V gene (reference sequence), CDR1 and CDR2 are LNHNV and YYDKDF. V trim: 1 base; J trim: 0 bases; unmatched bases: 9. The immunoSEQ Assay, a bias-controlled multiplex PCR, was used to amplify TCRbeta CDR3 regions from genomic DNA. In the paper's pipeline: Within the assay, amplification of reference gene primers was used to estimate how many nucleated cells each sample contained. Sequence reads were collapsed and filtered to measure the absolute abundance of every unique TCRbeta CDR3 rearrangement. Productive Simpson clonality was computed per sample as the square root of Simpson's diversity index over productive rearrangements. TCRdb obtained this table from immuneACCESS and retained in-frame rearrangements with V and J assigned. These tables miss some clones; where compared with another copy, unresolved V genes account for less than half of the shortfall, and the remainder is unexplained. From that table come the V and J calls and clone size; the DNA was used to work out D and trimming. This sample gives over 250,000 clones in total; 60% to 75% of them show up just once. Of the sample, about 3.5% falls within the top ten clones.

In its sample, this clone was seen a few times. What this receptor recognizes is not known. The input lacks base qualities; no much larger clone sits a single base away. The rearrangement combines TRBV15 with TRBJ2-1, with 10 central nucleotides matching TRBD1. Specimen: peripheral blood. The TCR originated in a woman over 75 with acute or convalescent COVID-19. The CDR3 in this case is CATSRVAGTGAGSYNEQFF. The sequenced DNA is TGTGCCACCAGCAGAGTTGCCGGGACAGGGGCCGGCTCCTACAATGAGCAGTTCTTC. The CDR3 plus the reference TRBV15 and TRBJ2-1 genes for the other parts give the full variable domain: DAMVIQNPRYQVTQFGKPVTLSCSQTLNHNVMYWYQQKSSQAPKLLFHYYDKDFNNEADTPDNFQSRRPNTSFCFLDIRSPGLGDTAMYLCATSRVAGTGAGSYNEQFFGPGTRLTVL.